This TCR beta chain originates from a study of somatic mutations in cytotoxic T cells in rheumatoid arthritis. Some clones are missing from TCRdb's copy, which holds only in-frame ones; the method was immunoSEQ multiplex PCR. This table has 15,000 to 20,000 clones, roughly four fifths appearing once. Trimming removed 3 bases from V and 7 bases from J, with 10 bases in between. Germline lookup yields CDR1 LNHDA and CDR2 SQIVND (reference sequence). The CDR3 is made up of 13 amino acids. Each population, CD4+ and CD8+ cells, was isolated by positive magnetic bead selection and checked for purity by flow cytometry.

The rearrangement joins TRBV19 to TRBJ2-1; D is possibly TRBD1 (5 bases). This clonotype was sampled from a woman between 45 and 60 years old with rheumatoid arthritis. Sequencing used CD8+ T cells sorted from blood. CDR3 amino acids: CASSMGQGNEQFF. As DNA, the CDR3 is TGTGCCAGTAGTATGGGTCAGGGAAATGAGCAGTTCTTC. Full variable domain (missing parts from reference TRBV19 and TRBJ2-1): DGGITQSPKYLFRKEGQNVTLSCEQNLNHDAMYWYRQDPGQGLRLIYYSQIVNDFQKGDIAEGYSVSREKKESFPLTVTSAQKNPTAFYLCASSMGQGNEQFFGPGTRLTVL.